Each of the 11 T cell receptor beta chains below was sequenced from the same sample in a study of cytomegalovirus exposure and HLA in healthy donors. A multiplex PCR was run with 60 Vbeta primers and 13 Jbeta primers. TCRdb keeps only in-frame clones here, not all; method: immunoSEQ multiplex PCR. Among around 100,000 clones listed, around three quarters were seen once. Sequencing used PBMCs. The origin of the receptors is a female donor in good health and CMV-seropositive.

The chain carries TRBV5-1 and TRBJ2-3; 10 bases match TRBD1. This CDR3 region has 15 residues. V gave up 3 bases and J gave up 8 bases; unmatched junction bases: 9. The germline gives CDR1 SGHRS, CDR2 YFSETQ. The CDR3 nucleotides read TGCGCCAGCAGCTCCTTGGACAGGGGGAGGAGTACGCAGTATTTT. Translating gives CASSSLDRGRSTQYF.

CDR3 in DNA: TGTGCCAGCAGCCGTAGACTAGCGGGGGATTTCACCGGGGAGCTGTTTTTT. Protein product: CASSRRLAGDFTGELFF. The chain uses TRBV4-2 and TRBJ2-2; 12 positions agree with TRBD2. CDR3 length equals 17 residues. Unmatched junction bases numbered 7, after V lost 4 bases and J lost 4 bases. Germline V lookup: CDR1 LGHNA, CDR2 YNFKEQ.

The chain is built from TRBV5-1 and TRBJ2-2; a possible D gene is TRBD1 (5 bases). V was trimmed by 4 bases and J by 1 base, leaving 14 bases between them. Germline V gene lookup returns CDR1 SGHRS and CDR2 YFSETQ. CDR3 length: 16 residues. The CDR3 loop reads CASSREWGQNTGELFF. CDR3 in DNA: TGCGCCAGCAGCCGTGAATGGGGCCAGAACACCGGGGAGCTGTTTTTT.

The chain carries TRBV19 and TRBJ2-7, with a possible D match to TRBD1 (6 bases). Between the trimmed V and J ends, which lost 6 bases and 7 bases, there was a span of 16 bases. In germline, CDR1 is LNHDA, CDR2 SQIVND (reference sequence). The CDR3 spans 13 residues. The CDR3 bases are TGTGCCAGTAGGCAGGGGTCTTCGGGGGAGCAGTACTTC. Translation: CASRQGSSGEQYF.

This chain joins TRBV5-1 and TRBJ2-3; no clear D. Germline V gene sequence: CDR1 SGHRS, CDR2 YFSETQ. The CDR3 contains 14 residues. The germline V and J ends were trimmed by 0 bases and 2 bases, with 7 bases remaining between them. DNA for the CDR3: TGCGCCAGCAGCTTGGGCTACTACACAGATACGCAGTATTTT. Its protein product is CASSLGYYTDTQYF.

This sequence joins TRBV12-2 and TRBJ1-2; the D call TRBD1 from the table was never checked on the DNA. TRBV12-2 is given as a pseudogene. CDR3 length equals 18 residues. CDR3: CASRLGGRGGQGVYGYTF. CDR3 sequence (DNA): TGTGCAAGTCGCTTAGGGGGTCGTGGCGGACAGGGGGTCTATGGCTACACCTTC.

J is TRBJ2-3 and V is TRBV9; D not resolved. The CDR3 runs 14 residues. Deletions cut 3 bases from V and 1 base from J, with 9 bases between. Germline V gene data show CDR1 as SGDLS and CDR2 as YYNGEE. CDR3 nucleotide sequence: TGTGCCAGCAGCGAGCTGTCTCGCACAGATACGCAGTATTTT. Translation gives CASSELSRTDTQYF.

This clone has a handful of counts. This chain joins TRBV7-2 and TRBJ2-3; a possible D gene is TRBD2 (5 bases). The CDR3 runs 16 residues. V was shortened by 7 bases and J by 4 bases, with 21 bases between the two germline ends. Looked up from germline, CDR1 is SGHTA and CDR2 is FQGNSA. CDR3 DNA sequence: TGTGCCAGCACCCTTGGCGGGCTAGCCGTTGCAGATACGCAGTATTTT. This gives the protein CASTLGGLAVADTQYF.

This chain uses TRBV27 with TRBJ2-2; no firm D call. Germline V CDR1 and CDR2: MNHEY, SMNVEV (reference sequence). This CDR3 has 12 residues. V was cut by 6 bases and J by 5 bases, with 7 bases left in between. The CDR3 sequence: CASRPRTGELFF. The CDR3 DNA reads as TGTGCCAGCAGACCTCGGACCGGGGAGCTGTTTTTT.

In its sample, this clone was seen once. The chain is built from TRBV18 and TRBJ2-1, with D perhaps TRBD1 (6 bases). V dropped 3 bases and J dropped 3 bases, with 12 bases sitting between them. Germline CDR1 and CDR2: KGHSH and LQKENI. CDR3 length: 15 amino acids. The CDR3 sequence is CASSPTTGDYNEQFF. The CDR3 DNA follows: TGTGCCAGCTCACCTACGACAGGTGACTACAATGAGCAGTTCTTC. The complete variable domain, with remaining parts taken from reference TRBV18 and TRBJ2-1, reads NAGVMQNPRHLVRRRGQEARLRCSPMKGHSHVYWYRQLPEEGLKFMVYLQKENIIDESGMPKERFSAEFPKEGPSILRIQQVVRGDSAAYFCASSPTTGDYNEQFFGPGTRLTVL.

With respect to this clone: Within the sample, other DNA sequences also encode this same CDR3. The V call is TRBV30, the J call TRBJ1-6; D gene unclear. Deletions cut 3 bases from V and 4 bases from J, with 10 bases between. The CDR3 runs 14 residues. In germline, CDR1 is GTSNPN, CDR2 SVGIG (reference sequence). The CDR3 sequence: CAWRPPGYNSPLHF. The CDR3 DNA follows: TGTGCCTGGAGGCCCCCGGGGTATAATTCACCCCTCCACTTT.